The 9 T cell receptor beta chains below all came from one sample that was sequenced in a study of regulatory T cells in long-lasting Graves disease. Through Arm-PCR of CDR3 regions and iRepertoire HTBI primers, TCR beta libraries were built. TCRdb re-called the multiplex PCR reads through MiXCR, storing one row per CDR3 protein. The sample contains 400,000 or so distinct CDR3 sequences, around 20% of which appear only once. As for time point: persistent/refractory GD, antithyroid drugs over 5 years with positive TRAb. Making the TCR library involved RNA that had been extracted from PBMCs. The sample was peripheral blood mononuclear cells (PBMCs), taken when the disease was refractory, from a patient treated with antithyroid drugs. The receptors shown here come from a female donor with Graves disease.

This clonotype was detected only a few times. CDR3 nucleotide sequence: TGTGCCAGCAGCGTCGGTTGGACTGGGGAGGAGACCCAGTACTTC. Its translation is CASSVGWTGEETQYF. The chain is built from TRBV7-9 and TRBJ2-5, with a weak D call TRBD2 (5 bases). CDR1 and CDR2 from the germline V gene are SEHNR and FQNEAQ (reference sequence). This CDR3 has 15 residues. V was trimmed by 5 bases and J by 5 bases, leaving 18 bases between them.

CDR3 residues: CASSYPLTGGYSPLHF. The CDR3 DNA reads as TGTGCCAGCAGTTACCCCCTGACAGGGGGCTATTCACCCCTCCACTTT. The chain links TRBV6-5 to TRBJ1-6; TRBD1 matches 10 bases. CDR1 MNHEY and CDR2 SVGAGI come from the germline V gene. This CDR3 is 16 amino acids long. J was trimmed by 8 bases and V by 2 bases; bases with no gene match: 6.

To note about this clonotype: This may come from a read error, since a much larger clone is one base off. This rearrangement joins TRBV7-2 to TRBJ1-4; a weak D match, TRBD1 (6 bases). Trimming left V 4 bases short and J 13 bases short, with 13 bases between. CDR3 size: 12 residues. The germline CDR1 and CDR2 sequences are SGHTA and FQGNSA. DNA of the CDR3: TGTGCCAGCAGCTCAGGGGTCGGCAGACTGTTTTTT. It specifies CASSSGVGRLFF.

The chain is built from TRBV19 and TRBJ2-2; TRBD1 matches 7 bases. The CDR3 is 15 residues long. Germline CDR1 reads LNHDA; CDR2 reads SQIVND (reference sequence). J gave up 4 bases and V 4 bases, and 6 bases lay outside the gene matches. CDR3 residues: CASSTRQGITGELFF. CDR3 sequence (DNA): TGTGCCAGTAGTACAAGACAGGGAATCACCGGGGAGCTGTTTTTT.

A few counts support this clonotype. The V call is TRBV7-2, the J call TRBJ2-7, with D possibly being TRBD1 or TRBD2 (5 bases each). V dropped 1 base and J dropped 5 bases, with 12 bases sitting between them. The CDR3 has 14 residues. Germline V CDR1 and CDR2: SGHTA, FQGNSA. CDR3 protein: CASSLGLGVDEQYF. The DNA of the CDR3 is TGTGCCAGCAGCTTAGGCTTGGGGGTGGACGAGCAGTACTTC. Looking up the rest from reference TRBV7-2 and TRBJ2-7 gives the full variable domain: GAGVSQSPSNKVTEKGKDVELRCDPISGHTALYWYRQSLGQGLEFLIYFQGNSAPDKSGLPSDRFSAERTGGSVSTLTIQRTQQEDSAVYLCASSLGLGVDEQYFGPGTRLTVT.

In its sample, this clonotype was seen many times. In DNA form, the CDR3 reads TGTGCCAGCAGCCCGGGCGGGGTGGGTGGCTACACCTTC. Its translation: CASSPGGVGGYTF. The chain recombines TRBV7-3 with TRBJ1-2; D is unresolved. This CDR3 comprises 13 residues. From germline, CDR1 is SGHTA and CDR2 FQGTGA. V gave up 5 bases and J gave up 7 bases, with 14 bases separating them. Complete variable domain (other parts from reference TRBV7-3 and TRBJ1-2): GAGVSQTPSNKVTEKGKYVELRCDPISGHTALYWYRQSLGQGPEFLIYFQGTGAADDSGLPNDRFFAVRPEGSVSTLKIQRTERGDSAVYLCASSPGGVGGYTFGSGTRLTVV.

This clonotype was counted a few times. V usage is TRBV6-1 and J usage is TRBJ1-4, with TRBD1 matching over 8 bases. Trimming cost V 6 bases and J 7 bases; bases outside gene matches: 7. Germline assignment: CDR1 MNHNS and CDR2 SASEGT. This CDR3 is 14 amino acids long. CDR3 sequence (DNA): TGTGCCAGCAGCTCGACAGGGGAGGGTGAAAAACTGTTTTTT. Its protein product is CASSSTGEGEKLFF.

This clonotype appeared a few times. This chain links TRBV28 with TRBJ1-3; 9 bases are a match to TRBD1. J was trimmed by 2 bases and V by 5 bases; bases with no gene match: 7. The CDR3 is 16 amino acids. Germline loops: CDR1 MDHEN, CDR2 SYDVKM. CDR3 DNA: TGTGCCAGCAGTATCACAGGGGGCTTTACTGGAAACACCATATATTTT. Protein sequence: CASSITGGFTGNTIYF.

This clonotype showed up many times. The chain employs TRBV2 and TRBJ1-5; D is possibly TRBD1 (5 bases). V lost 0 bases and J 4 bases, leaving 7 bases between the germline ends. Looked up from germline, CDR1 is SNHLY and CDR2 is FYNNEI. There are 14 residues in the CDR3. The DNA of the CDR3 is TGTGCCAGCAGTGAAGCGGGGGAAAATCAGCCCCAGCATTTT. This gives the protein CASSEAGENQPQHF.